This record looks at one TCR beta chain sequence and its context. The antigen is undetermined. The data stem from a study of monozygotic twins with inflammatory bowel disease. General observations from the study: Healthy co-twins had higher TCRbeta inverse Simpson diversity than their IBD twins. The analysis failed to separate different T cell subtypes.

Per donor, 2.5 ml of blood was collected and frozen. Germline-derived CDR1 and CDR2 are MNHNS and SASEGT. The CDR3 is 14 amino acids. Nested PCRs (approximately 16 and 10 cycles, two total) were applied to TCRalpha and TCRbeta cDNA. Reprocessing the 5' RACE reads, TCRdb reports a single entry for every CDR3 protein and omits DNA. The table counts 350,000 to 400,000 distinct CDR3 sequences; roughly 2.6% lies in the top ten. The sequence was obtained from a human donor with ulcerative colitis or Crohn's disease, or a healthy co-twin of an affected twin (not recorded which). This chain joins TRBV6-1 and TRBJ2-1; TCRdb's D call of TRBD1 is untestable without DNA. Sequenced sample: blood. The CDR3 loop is CASSQGQILHTRFF.